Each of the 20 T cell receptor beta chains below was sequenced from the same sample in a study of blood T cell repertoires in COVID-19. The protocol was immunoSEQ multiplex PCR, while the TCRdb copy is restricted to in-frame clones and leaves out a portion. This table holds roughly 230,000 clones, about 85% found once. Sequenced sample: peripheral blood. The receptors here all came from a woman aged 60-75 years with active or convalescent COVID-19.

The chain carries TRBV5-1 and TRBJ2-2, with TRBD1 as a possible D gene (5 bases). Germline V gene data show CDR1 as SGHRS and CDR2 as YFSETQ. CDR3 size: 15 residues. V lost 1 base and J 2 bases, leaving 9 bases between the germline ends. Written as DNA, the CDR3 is TGCGCCAGCAGCTTGACAGGTCCAAACACCGGGGAGCTGTTTTTT. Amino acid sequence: CASSLTGPNTGELFF.

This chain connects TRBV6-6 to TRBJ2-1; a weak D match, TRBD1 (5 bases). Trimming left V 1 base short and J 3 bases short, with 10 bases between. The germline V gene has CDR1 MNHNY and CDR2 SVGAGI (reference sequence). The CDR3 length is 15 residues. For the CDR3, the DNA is TGTGCCAGCAGTTACTGGCAGGGTCTCTACAATGAGCAGTTCTTC. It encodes CASSYWQGLYNEQFF.

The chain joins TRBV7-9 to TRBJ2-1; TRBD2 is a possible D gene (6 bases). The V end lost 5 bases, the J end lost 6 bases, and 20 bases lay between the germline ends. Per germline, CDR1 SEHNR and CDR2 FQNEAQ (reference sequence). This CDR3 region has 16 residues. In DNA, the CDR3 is TGTGCCAGCAGCCCCCCGGAGGGAGGTATGTTCAATGAGCAGTTCTTC. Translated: CASSPPEGGMFNEQFF.

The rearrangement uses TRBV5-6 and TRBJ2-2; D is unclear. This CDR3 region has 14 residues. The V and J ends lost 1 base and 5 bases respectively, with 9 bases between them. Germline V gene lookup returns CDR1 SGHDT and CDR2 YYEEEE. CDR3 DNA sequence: TGTGCCAGCAGCTTGTTAACAGAAACCGGGGAGCTGTTTTTT. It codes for CASSLLTETGELFF.

The CDR3, as DNA: TGTGCCAGCAGCCAAGACGGGTCAAGCAATCAGCCCCAGCATTTT. It yields the protein CASSQDGSSNQPQHF. J is TRBJ1-5 and V is TRBV3-1 (or the pseudogene TRBV3-2), with D uncertain. CDR1 and CDR2 from the germline V gene are LGHDT and YNNKEL (reference sequence). V was shortened by 0 bases and J by 1 base, with 7 bases between the two germline ends. The CDR3 is made up of 15 amino acids.

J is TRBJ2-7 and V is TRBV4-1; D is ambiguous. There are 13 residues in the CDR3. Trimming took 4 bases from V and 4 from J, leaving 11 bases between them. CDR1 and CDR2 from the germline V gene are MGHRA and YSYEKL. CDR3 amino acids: CASSPYPPYEQYF. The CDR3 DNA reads TGCGCCAGCAGCCCCTACCCCCCTTACGAGCAGTACTTC.

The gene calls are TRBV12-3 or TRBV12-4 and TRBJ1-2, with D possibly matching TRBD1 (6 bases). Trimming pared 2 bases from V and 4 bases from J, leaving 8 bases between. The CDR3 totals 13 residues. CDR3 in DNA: TGTGCCAGCAGTTTACAGGACAGCTATGGCTACACCTTC. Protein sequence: CASSLQDSYGYTF.

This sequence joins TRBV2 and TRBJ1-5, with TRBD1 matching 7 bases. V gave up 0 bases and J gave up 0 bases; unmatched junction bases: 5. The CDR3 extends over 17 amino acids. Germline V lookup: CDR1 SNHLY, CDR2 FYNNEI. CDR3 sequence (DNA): TGTGCCAGCAGTGAAGCGCAGGGACAGTCTAGCAATCAGCCCCAGCATTTT. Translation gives CASSEAQGQSSNQPQHF.

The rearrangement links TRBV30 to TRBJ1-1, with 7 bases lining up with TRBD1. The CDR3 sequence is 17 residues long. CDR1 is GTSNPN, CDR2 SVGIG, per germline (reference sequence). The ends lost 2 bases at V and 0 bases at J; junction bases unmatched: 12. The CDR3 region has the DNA TGTGCCTGGAGTTCCTTCGCCCCAGGGGGAGTGAACACTGAAGCTTTCTTT. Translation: CAWSSFAPGGVNTEAFF.

Written as DNA, the CDR3 is TGTGCCAGCAGCCAATGGGGGGTAAGCAATCAGCCCCAGCATTTT. Protein: CASSQWGVSNQPQHF. The chain links TRBV16 to TRBJ1-5; possibly TRBD1 for D (5 bases). From germline, CDR1 is KGHSY and CDR2 FQNENV. This CDR3 is built from 15 residues. V lost 1 base, J lost 1 base, and 8 bases lay in between.

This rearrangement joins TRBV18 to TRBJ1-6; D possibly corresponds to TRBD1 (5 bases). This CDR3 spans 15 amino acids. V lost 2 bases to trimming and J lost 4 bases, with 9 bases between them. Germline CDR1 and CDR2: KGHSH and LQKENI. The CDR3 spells CASSPAGDYNSPLHF. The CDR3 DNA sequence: TGTGCCAGCTCACCAGCGGGGGATTATAATTCACCCCTCCACTTT.

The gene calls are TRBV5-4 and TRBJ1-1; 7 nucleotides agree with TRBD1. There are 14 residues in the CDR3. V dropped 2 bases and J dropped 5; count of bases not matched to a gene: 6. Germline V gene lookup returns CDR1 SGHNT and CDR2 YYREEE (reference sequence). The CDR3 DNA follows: TGTGCCAGCAGCTTAGGGGGCCCGAGAACTGAAGCTTTCTTT. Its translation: CASSLGGPRTEAFF.

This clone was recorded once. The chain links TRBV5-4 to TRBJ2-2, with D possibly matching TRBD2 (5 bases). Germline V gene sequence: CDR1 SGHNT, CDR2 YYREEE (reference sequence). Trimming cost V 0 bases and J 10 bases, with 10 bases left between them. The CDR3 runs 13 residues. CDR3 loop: CASSLAGRAELFF. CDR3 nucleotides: TGTGCCAGCAGCTTGGCCGGGCGGGCGGAGCTGTTTTTT. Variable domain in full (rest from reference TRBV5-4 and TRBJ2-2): ETGVTQSPTHLIKTRGQQVTLRCSSQSGHNTVSWYQQALGQGPQFIFQYYREEENGRGNFPPRFSGLQFPNYSSELNVNALELDDSALYLCASSLAGRAELFFGEGSRLTVL.

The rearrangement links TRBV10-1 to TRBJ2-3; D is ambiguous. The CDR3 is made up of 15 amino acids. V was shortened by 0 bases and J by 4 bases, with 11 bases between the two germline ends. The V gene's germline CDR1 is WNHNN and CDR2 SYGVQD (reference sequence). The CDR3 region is CASSESRLESDTQYF. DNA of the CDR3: TGCGCCAGCAGTGAGTCGAGGCTAGAGTCAGATACGCAGTATTTT.

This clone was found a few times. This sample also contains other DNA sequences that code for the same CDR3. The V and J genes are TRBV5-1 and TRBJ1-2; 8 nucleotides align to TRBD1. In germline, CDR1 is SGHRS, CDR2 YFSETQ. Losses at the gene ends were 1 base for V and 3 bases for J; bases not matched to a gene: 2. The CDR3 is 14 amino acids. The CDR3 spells CASSLQGADYGYTF. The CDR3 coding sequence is TGCGCCAGCAGCTTGCAGGGGGCCGACTATGGCTACACCTTC.

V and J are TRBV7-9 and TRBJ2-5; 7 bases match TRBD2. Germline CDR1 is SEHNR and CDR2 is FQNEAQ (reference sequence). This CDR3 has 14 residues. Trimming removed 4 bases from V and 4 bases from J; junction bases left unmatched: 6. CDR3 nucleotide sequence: TGTGCCAGCAGCTCTGGACTAGTCAGAGAGACCCAGTACTTC. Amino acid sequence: CASSSGLVRETQYF. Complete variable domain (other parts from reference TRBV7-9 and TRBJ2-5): DTGVSQNPRHKITKRGQNVTFRCDPISEHNRLYWYRQTLGQGPEFLTYFQNEAQLEKSRLLSDRFSAERPKGSFSTLEIQRTEQGDSAMYLCASSSGLVRETQYFGPGTRLLVL.

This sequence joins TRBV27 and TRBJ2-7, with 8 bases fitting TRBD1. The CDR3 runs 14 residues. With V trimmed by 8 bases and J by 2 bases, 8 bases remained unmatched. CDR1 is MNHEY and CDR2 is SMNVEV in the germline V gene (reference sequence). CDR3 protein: CASAAGGLTYEQYV. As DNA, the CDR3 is TGTGCCAGCGCGGCAGGGGGCTTGACCTACGAGCAGTACGTC.

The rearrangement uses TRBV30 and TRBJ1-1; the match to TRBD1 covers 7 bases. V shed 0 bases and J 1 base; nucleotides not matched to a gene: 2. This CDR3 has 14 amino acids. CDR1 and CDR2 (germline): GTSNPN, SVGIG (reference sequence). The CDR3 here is CAWSVGTANTEAFF. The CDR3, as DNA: TGTGCCTGGAGTGTCGGGACAGCGAACACTGAAGCTTTCTTT.

The CDR3 sequence: CASRPGGYYEKLFF. The CDR3 bases are TGTGCCAGCAGGCCGGGGGGGTACTATGAAAAACTGTTTTTT. The chain links TRBV28 to TRBJ1-4; D is possibly TRBD1 (5 bases). The germline CDR1 and CDR2 sequences are MDHEN and SYDVKM. The CDR3 has 14 amino acids. V was cut by 6 bases and J by 6 bases, with 14 bases left in between.

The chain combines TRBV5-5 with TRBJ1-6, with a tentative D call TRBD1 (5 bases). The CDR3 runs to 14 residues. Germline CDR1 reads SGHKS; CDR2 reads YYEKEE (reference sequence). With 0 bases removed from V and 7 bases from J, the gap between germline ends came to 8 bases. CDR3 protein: CASSLGAGNSPLHF. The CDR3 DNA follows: TGTGCCAGCAGCTTGGGGGCAGGGAATTCACCCCTCCACTTT.